This entry is about one T cell receptor (beta chain). The V and J ends lost 2 bases and 13 bases, in that order; junction bases with no gene match: 12. CDR3 length: 14 residues. CDR1 is SEHNR and CDR2 is FQNEAQ in the germline V gene (reference sequence). Authors' data handling: Nucleated cell number was recorded as an estimate derived from reference gene primer amplification. The protocol was immunoSEQ multiplex PCR, while the TCRdb copy is restricted to in-frame clones and leaves out a portion. From that table come the V and J calls and clone size; the DNA was used to work out D and trimming. Of about 14,000 clones in the sample, approximately 90% were seen once. This sample was included in a study of blood T cell repertoires in COVID-19. At the level of the study: Researchers got acute and convalescent COVID-19 samples from the United States, Italy and Spain. Nucleic acid was either cDNA or gDNA, and it came from T cells, B-cell-depleted T cells, or PBMCs.

The chain joins TRBV7-9 to TRBJ1-2; 8 nucleotides align to TRBD1. The material sequenced was peripheral blood. This receptor was taken from a human donor in a cohort sampled during active COVID-19. CDR3 coding DNA: TGTGCCAGCAGCTTAAGTCCGCTGACAGGGGTGACCACCTTC. This gives the protein CASSLSPLTGVTTF.